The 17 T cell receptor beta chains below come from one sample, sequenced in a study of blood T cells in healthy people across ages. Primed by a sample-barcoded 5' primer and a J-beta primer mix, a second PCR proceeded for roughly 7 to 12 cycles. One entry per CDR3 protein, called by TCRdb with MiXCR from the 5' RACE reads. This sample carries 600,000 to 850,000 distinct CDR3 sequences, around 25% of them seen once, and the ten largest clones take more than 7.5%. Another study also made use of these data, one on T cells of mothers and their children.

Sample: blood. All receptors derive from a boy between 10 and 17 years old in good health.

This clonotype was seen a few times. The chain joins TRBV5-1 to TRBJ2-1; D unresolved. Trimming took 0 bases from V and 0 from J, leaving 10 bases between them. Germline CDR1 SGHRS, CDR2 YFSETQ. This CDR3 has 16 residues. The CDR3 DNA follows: TGCGCCAGCAGCTTGGAAGGCGTAAGCTCCTACAATGAGCAGTTCTTC. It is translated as CASSLEGVSSYNEQFF.

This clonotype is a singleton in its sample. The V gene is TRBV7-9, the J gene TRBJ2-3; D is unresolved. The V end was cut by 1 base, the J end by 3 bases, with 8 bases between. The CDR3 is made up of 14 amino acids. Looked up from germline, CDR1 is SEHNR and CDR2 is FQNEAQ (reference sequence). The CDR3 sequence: CASSLVRSTDTQYF. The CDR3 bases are TGTGCCAGCAGCTTAGTGCGGTCAACAGATACGCAGTATTTT.

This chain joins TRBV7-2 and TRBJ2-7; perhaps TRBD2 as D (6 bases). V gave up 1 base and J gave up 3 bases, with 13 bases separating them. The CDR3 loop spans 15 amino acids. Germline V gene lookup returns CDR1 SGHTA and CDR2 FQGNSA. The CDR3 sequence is CASSLGVAAGYEQYF. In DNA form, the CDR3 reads TGTGCCAGCAGCTTAGGCGTAGCGGCCGGCTACGAGCAGTACTTC.

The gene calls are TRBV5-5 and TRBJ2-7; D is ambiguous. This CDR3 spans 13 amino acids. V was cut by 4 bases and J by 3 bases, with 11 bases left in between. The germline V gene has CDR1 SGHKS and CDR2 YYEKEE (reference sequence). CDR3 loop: CASSPVWGYEQYF. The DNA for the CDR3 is TGTGCCAGCAGCCCGGTGTGGGGCTACGAGCAGTACTTC.

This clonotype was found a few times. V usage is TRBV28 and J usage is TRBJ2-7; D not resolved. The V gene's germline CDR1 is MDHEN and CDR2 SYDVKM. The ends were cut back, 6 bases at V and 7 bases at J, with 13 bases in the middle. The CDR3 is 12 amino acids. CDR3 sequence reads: CASSPSVGEQYF. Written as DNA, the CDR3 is TGTGCCAGCAGCCCCAGCGTGGGAGAGCAGTACTTC.

The CDR3, as DNA: TGTGCCAGCAGTGAAGTTCGGGGGGCGACCCAGTACTTC. Its protein product is CASSEVRGATQYF. The chain joins TRBV6-1 to TRBJ2-5; D is possibly TRBD2 (7 bases). This CDR3 has 13 amino acids. Trimming pared 1 base from V and 7 bases from J, leaving 10 bases between. Germline V gene data show CDR1 as MNHNS and CDR2 as SASEGT.

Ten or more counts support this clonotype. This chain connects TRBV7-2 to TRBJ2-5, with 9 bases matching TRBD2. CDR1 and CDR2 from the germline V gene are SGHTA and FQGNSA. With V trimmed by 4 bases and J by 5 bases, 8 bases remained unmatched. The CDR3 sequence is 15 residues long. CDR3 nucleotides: TGTGCCAGCAGCTCTGGGCTAGCGGGGCGGGAGACCCAGTACTTC. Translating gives CASSSGLAGRETQYF.

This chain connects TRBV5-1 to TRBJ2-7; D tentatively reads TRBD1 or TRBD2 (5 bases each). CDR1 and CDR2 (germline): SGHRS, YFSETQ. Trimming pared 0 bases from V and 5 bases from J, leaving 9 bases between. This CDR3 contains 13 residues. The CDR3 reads CASSLEGPNEQYF. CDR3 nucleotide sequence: TGCGCCAGCAGCTTGGAGGGACCGAACGAGCAGTACTTC.

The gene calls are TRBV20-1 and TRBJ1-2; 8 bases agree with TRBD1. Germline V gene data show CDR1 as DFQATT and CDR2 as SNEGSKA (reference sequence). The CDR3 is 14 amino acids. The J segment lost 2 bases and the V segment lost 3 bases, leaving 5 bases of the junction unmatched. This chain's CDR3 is CSASVQGENYGYTF. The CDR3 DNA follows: TGCAGTGCTAGCGTACAGGGGGAGAACTATGGCTACACCTTC.

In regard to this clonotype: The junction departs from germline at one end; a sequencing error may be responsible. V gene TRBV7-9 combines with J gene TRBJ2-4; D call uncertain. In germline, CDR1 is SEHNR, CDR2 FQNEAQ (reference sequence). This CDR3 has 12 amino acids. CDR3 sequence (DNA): TGTACCAGCAGCTTTTTAAACGACATTCAGTACTTC. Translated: CTSSFLNDIQYF.

The CDR3 loop is CASSFVVGRGSPLHF. The DNA of the CDR3 is TGTGCCAGCAGCTTCGTCGTTGGGCGCGGTTCACCCCTCCACTTT. This chain joins TRBV7-2 and TRBJ1-6; D uncertain. The CDR3 extends over 15 amino acids. CDR1 and CDR2 from the germline V gene are SGHTA and FQGNSA. Trimming shortened V by 3 bases and J by 9 bases, and 15 bases separated the two germline ends.

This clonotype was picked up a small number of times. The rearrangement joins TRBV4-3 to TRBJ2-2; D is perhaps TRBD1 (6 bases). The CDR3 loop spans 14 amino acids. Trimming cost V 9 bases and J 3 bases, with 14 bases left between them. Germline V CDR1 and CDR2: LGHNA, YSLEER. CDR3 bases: TGCGCCAGTGGGTGGGGGCTGGACACCGGGGAGCTGTTTTTT. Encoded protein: CASGWGLDTGELFF.

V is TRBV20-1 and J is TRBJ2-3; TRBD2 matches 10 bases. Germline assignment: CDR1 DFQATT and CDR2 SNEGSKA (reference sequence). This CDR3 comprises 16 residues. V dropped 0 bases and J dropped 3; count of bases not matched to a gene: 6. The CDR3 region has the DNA TGCAGTGCTAGAGATCGGGCTAGCGGGGGTACAGATACGCAGTATTTT. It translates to CSARDRASGGTDTQYF.

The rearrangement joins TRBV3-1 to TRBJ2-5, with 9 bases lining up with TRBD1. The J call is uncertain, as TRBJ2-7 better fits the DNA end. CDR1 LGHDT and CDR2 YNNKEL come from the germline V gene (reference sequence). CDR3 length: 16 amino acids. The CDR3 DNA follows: TGTGCCAGCAGCCGAAACCGGGACAGGGACGCCTACGAGCAGTACTTC. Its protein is CASSRNRDRDAYEQYF.

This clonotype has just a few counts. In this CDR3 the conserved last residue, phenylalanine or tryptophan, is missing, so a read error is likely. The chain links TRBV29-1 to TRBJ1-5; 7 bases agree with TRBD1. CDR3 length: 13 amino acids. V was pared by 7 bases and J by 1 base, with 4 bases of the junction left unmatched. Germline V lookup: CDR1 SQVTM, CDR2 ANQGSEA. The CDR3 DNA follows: TGCAGCGCCCGACAGGGAAGCAATCAGCCCCAGCATCTT. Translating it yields CSARQGSNQPQHL.

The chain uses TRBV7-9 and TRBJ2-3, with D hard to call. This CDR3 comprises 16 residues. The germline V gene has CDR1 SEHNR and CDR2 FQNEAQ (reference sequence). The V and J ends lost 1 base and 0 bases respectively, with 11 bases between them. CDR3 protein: CASSLVPLASTDTQYF. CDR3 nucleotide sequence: TGTGCCAGCAGCTTAGTACCCCTCGCTAGCACAGATACGCAGTATTTT. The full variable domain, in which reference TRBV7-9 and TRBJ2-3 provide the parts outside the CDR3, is DTGVSQNPRHKITKRGQNVTFRCDPISEHNRLYWYRQTLGQGPEFLTYFQNEAQLEKSRLLSDRFSAERPKGSFSTLEIQRTEQGDSAMYLCASSLVPLASTDTQYFGPGTRLTVL.

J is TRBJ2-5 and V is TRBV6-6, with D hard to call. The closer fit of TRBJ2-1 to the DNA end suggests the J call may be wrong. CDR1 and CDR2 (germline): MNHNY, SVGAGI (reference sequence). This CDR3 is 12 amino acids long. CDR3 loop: CASSYGPSEQFF. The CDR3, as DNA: TGTGCCAGCAGTTACGGGCCCTCTGAGCAGTTCTTC.